The sequence of this T cell receptor beta chain was determined in a study of blood T cell repertoires in COVID-19. Study-level background: From T cells, B-cell-depleted T cells, or PBMCs came the material, which was cDNA or gDNA.

Germline V gene sequence: CDR1 SGHNT, CDR2 YYREEE (reference sequence). CDR3 size: 15 residues. Trimming cost V 2 bases and J 4 bases, with 13 bases left between them. Seattle's enrolled individuals joined amid active infection and were then monitored longitudinally. Original data processing: Reference gene primer amplification yielded estimated nucleated cell counts. Sequenced by immunoSEQ multiplex PCR; TCRdb stores in-frame clones only, minus some. V and J calls and clone size are those listed in that table; D and trimming were worked out from the DNA. The sample has around 150,000 clones; 88% are singletons.

The clonotype comes from a human donor with COVID-19, enrolled during active disease. The donor label of this sample is uncertain. V gene TRBV5-4 combines with J gene TRBJ2-1, with D possibly matching TRBD2 (6 bases). Sequencing was done on a sample of peripheral blood. In DNA form, the CDR3 reads TGTGCCAGCAGCTTAACGGGAGTGTGGTACAATGAGCAGTTCTTC. Its protein is CASSLTGVWYNEQFF.